The present TCR beta chain was sequenced within a study of technical replicates of blood from several donors. Trimming at V came to 2 bases and at J to 6 bases, leaving 14 bases not matched to a gene. CDR1 SGHRS and CDR2 YFSETQ come from the germline V gene. This CDR3 comprises 17 residues. TCRdb keeps only in-frame clones here, not all; method: immunoSEQ multiplex PCR. The sample shows 85,000 to 100,000 clones, 90% to 97% of them seen only once. The TCR originated in a human donor in good health. The chain has TRBV5-1 and TRBJ2-7; 10 nucleotides align to TRBD1. Sequencing was done on a sample of T cells isolated from PBMCs. The chain's CDR3 is CASSFRMDRGYSGEQYF. The CDR3 DNA is TGCGCCAGCAGCTTTCGGATGGACAGGGGGTATTCGGGCGAGCAGTACTTC.